Detailed here is one T cell receptor (beta chain). This sample includes further DNA sequences coding for the same CDR3. This sample is part of a study of shared clonotypes between healthy human individuals. Sequenced by immunoSEQ multiplex PCR; TCRdb stores in-frame clones only, minus some. Of over a million clones listed, around 74% are singletons. Trimming removed 1 base at V and 0 bases at J, with 4 bases between. CDR3 length: 13 amino acids. Germline CDR1 is GTSNPN and CDR2 is SVGIG (reference sequence). The sequencing input was memory CD4+ T cells sorted from blood. Subset in this sample: CD45RA-negative fraction. This chain connects TRBV30 to TRBJ1-5, with D unclear. The receptor was derived from a man aged 18 to 30 in good health. The CDR3 DNA reads TGTGCCTGGAGTGGGGGTAGCAATCAGCCCCAGCATTTT. This codes for CAWSGGSNQPQHF.